This T cell receptor beta chain was recovered during a study of blood T cell repertoires in COVID-19. The V gene lost 1 base and the J gene lost 6 bases, with 16 bases spanning the gap. CDR1 is SGHDT, CDR2 YYEEEE, per germline. CDR3 length equals 15 residues. Only in-frame clones appear in the TCRdb table, and some are missing; sequencing was by immunoSEQ multiplex PCR. The data contain over 100,000 clones, 75% to 90% of them seen just once; the ten biggest clones take up approximately 0.77%. J is TRBJ1-1 and V is TRBV5-6; weak D call: TRBD1 (6 bases). This TCR derives from a woman in her 70s with acute or convalescent COVID-19. What was sequenced was peripheral blood. CDR3 amino acids: CASSLTGKGSAEAFF. The DNA of the CDR3 is TGTGCCAGCAGCTTGACAGGGAAGGGATCGGCTGAAGCTTTCTTT. Looking up the rest from reference TRBV5-6 and TRBJ1-1 gives the full variable domain: DAGVTQSPTHLIKTRGQQVTLRCSPKSGHDTVSWYQQALGQGPQFIFQYYEEEERQRGNFPDRFSGHQFPNYSSELNVNALLLGDSALYLCASSLTGKGSAEAFFGQGTRLTVV.